These T cell receptor beta chains were read from a single sample in a study of blood T cell repertoires in COVID-19. Sequenced by immunoSEQ multiplex PCR; TCRdb stores in-frame clones only, minus some. The sample holds some 68,000 clones; nearly 90% are singletons and the top ten take about 3.5%. The material sequenced was peripheral blood. The origin of the receptors is a woman in her forties or fifties with COVID-19, enrolled during active disease. The conserved cysteine and the conserved F or W are not part of the CDR3 here.

V gene: TRBV27; J gene: TRBJ1-1; CDR3 protein: ASSFLTSGTSNTEAF
V gene: TRBV7-9; J gene: TRBJ2-5; CDR3 protein: ASSLAKSLTSETQY
V gene: TRBV24-1; J gene: TRBJ1-1; CDR3 protein: ATSGPTGTTEAF
V gene: TRBV5-1; J gene: TRBJ2-7; CDR3 protein: ASSRAGLAGANEQY
V gene: TRBV2; J gene: TRBJ2-1; CDR3 protein: ASSVAGQQF
V gene: TRBV18; J gene: TRBJ2-3; CDR3 protein: ASSPGSGTGGTDTQY
V gene: TRBV6-5; J gene: TRBJ2-3; CDR3 protein: ASTPGLAGTDTQY
V gene: TRBV6-5; J gene: TRBJ2-1; CDR3 protein: ASRESGGPYNEQF
V gene: TRBV9; J gene: TRBJ2-3; CDR3 protein: ASSVEVQGPQY
V gene: TRBV28; J gene: TRBJ2-1; CDR3 protein: ASSYRTNLQF
V gene: TRBV7-2; J gene: TRBJ2-3; CDR3 protein: ASSPVRRGGVGDTQY
V gene: TRBV10-3; J gene: TRBJ2-1; CDR3 protein: AISELRPDSEQF
V gene: TRBV7-9; J gene: TRBJ2-3; CDR3 protein: ASSLGSGFTDTQY
V gene: TRBV28; J gene: TRBJ2-1; CDR3 protein: ASSPGAGGPIYNEQF
V gene: TRBV28; J gene: TRBJ2-3; CDR3 protein: ASSKFSGTDTQY
V gene: TRBV10-3; J gene: TRBJ2-1; CDR3 protein: ATTSTRNEQF
V gene: TRBV6-5; J gene: TRBJ1-2; CDR3 protein: ASSLRGSYGYT
V gene: TRBV6-2/TRBV6-3; J gene: TRBJ2-4; CDR3 protein: ASSYTQGGKNIQY
V gene: TRBV5-1; J gene: TRBJ2-4; CDR3 protein: ASSLERSENIQY
V gene: TRBV4-1; J gene: TRBJ2-1; CDR3 protein: ASSRRPLAGGPVEQF
V gene: TRBV24-1; J gene: TRBJ2-3; CDR3 protein: ATSDSPSTDTQY
V gene: TRBV4-1; J gene: TRBJ1-5; CDR3 protein: ASSQEQGSNQPQH
V gene: TRBV29-1; J gene: TRBJ2-3; CDR3 protein: SVEDPYRTTRTRRADTQY
V gene: TRBV6-5; J gene: TRBJ1-4; CDR3 protein: ASTGLATNEKLF
V gene: TRBV28; J gene: TRBJ2-7; CDR3 protein: ASGGVYEQY
V gene: TRBV21-1; J gene: TRBJ2-7; CDR3 protein: ASSKRTPSYEQY
V gene: TRBV9; J gene: TRBJ1-3; CDR3 protein: ASSVAGGKVGGTIY
V gene: TRBV18; J gene: TRBJ1-2; CDR3 protein: ASSPTTGASYGYT
V gene: TRBV29-1; J gene: TRBJ2-7; CDR3 protein: SVALTRGYFEQY
V gene: TRBV7-9; J gene: TRBJ2-1; CDR3 protein: ASSLQVGVREQF
V gene: TRBV2; J gene: TRBJ2-3; CDR3 protein: ASTPGTSMSTDTQY
V gene: TRBV5-1; J gene: TRBJ2-3; CDR3 protein: ASSLVDSRTHTQY
V gene: TRBV4-2; J gene: TRBJ2-7; CDR3 protein: ASSQNSGRSSYEQY
V gene: TRBV14; J gene: TRBJ2-7; CDR3 protein: ASSQSLPYEQY
V gene: TRBV30; J gene: TRBJ2-2; CDR3 protein: ASGSGVHATGELF
V gene: TRBV28; J gene: TRBJ2-1; CDR3 protein: ASRTLAGVVNEQF
V gene: TRBV11-2; J gene: TRBJ2-2; CDR3 protein: ASSWRGANTGELF